This T cell receptor beta chain was retrieved from a study of CD8 T cells in Susac syndrome. Study findings and constraints: The study admitted that it had a relatively small number of individuals in its TCR sequencing and HLA analysis.

The CDR3 has 12 residues. Trimming took off 5 bases at V and 4 bases at J, with 12 bases between the two ends. Germline V gene sequence: CDR1 SQVTM, CDR2 ANQGSEA. When the RNA was reverse transcribed, random hexamers were used with an input of about 0.45 to 1 ug. A multiplex approach, immunoSEQ multiplex PCR, amplified TCR beta CDR3 across 54 Vbeta and 13 Jbeta. Each CDR3 protein is one row after TCRdb ran MiXCR on the immunoSEQ multiplex PCR reads. The repertoire holds 100,000 to 150,000 distinct CDR3 sequences, with 80% to 95% as singletons. Of note for this clonotype: What it recognizes is unknown.

The TCR sequence derives from a human donor with multiple sclerosis. The sample was CD8+ T cells from PBMCs. V and J are TRBV29-1 and TRBJ2-7, with D perhaps matching TRBD1 or TRBD2 (5 bases each). CDR3 residues: CSVSVGVYEQYF. CDR3 nucleotides: TGCAGCGTTAGCGTGGGGGTTTACGAGCAGTACTTC.